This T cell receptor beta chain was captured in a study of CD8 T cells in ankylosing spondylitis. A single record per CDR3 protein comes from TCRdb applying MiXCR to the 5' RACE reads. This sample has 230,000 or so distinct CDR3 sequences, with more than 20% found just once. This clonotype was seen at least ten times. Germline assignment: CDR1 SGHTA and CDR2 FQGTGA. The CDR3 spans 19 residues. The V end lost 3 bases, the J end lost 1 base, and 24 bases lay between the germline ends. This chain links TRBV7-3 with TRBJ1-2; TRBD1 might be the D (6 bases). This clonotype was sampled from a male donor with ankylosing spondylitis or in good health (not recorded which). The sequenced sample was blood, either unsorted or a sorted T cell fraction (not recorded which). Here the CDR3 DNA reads TGTGCCAGCAGCTTCTGCCCCGACAGGTGCTGGGAACTTAACTATGGCTACACCTTC. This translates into CASSFCPDRCWELNYGYTF.